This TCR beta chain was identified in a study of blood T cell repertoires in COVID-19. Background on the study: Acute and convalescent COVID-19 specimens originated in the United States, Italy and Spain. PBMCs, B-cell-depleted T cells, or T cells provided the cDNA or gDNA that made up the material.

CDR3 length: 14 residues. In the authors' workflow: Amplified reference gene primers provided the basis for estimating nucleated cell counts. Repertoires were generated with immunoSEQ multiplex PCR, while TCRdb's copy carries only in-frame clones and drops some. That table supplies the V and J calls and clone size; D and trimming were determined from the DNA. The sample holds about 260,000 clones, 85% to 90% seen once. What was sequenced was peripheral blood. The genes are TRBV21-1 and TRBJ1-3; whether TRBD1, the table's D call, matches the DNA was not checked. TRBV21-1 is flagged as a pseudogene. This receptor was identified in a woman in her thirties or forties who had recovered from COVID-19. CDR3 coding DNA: TGTGCCAGCAGCCTACAGGGTTGTGGAAACACCATATATTTT. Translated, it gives CASSLQGCGNTIYF.